This T cell receptor beta chain was captured in a study of blood T cell repertoires in COVID-19. Study-level background: Sources were T cells, B-cell-depleted T cells, or PBMCs; the material itself was cDNA or gDNA.

This CDR3 spans 13 amino acids. V was clipped by 1 base and J by 5 bases, with 8 bases between them. The germline V gene encodes CDR1 KGHSH and CDR2 LQKENI. In the study's own analysis: Nucleated cell counts were estimated from reference gene primer amplification. Repertoires were generated with immunoSEQ multiplex PCR, while TCRdb's copy carries only in-frame clones and drops some. V and J calls and clone size are copied from that table; D and trimming were computed from the DNA. The sample records some 290,000 clones, roughly 86% being singletons. This receptor was taken from a woman between 25 and 40 years old with COVID-19, enrolled during active disease. Sequences were obtained from peripheral blood. The V gene is TRBV18, the J gene TRBJ1-1; D possibly corresponds to TRBD1 (6 bases). As DNA, the CDR3 is TGTGCCAGCTCACCACAGAGGGGGACTGAAGCTTTCTTT. Protein product: CASSPQRGTEAFF.